This is a list of T cell receptor beta chains from one sample in a study of beta chain features in type 1 diabetes. Sequencing used immunoSEQ multiplex PCR; TCRdb keeps in-frame clones, though not all of them. The data show 140,000 or so clones, just over 9% seen once. The sequencing input was central memory CD4+ T cells from blood. All receptors derive from a young man in good health. Each CDR3 is given with its conserved first and last residue. D genes are given only for firm matches. Size values are once, few and many counts, or a class for expanded clones, and some rows have none.

TRBJ2-1 | few | TRBD1 | TRBV7-2 | CASSRDRSFNNEQFF | TGTGCCAGCAGCCGGGACAGAAGCTTTAACAATGAGCAGTTCTTC
TRBJ2-5 | . | TRBD1 | TRBV6-6 | CASSSHDRDGGETQYF | TGTGCCAGCAGTTCCCACGACAGGGACGGTGGAGAGACCCAGTACTTC
TRBJ1-5 | few | . | TRBV7-8 | CASSLGVSQPQHF | TGTGCCAGCAGCTTAGGAGTGAGTCAGCCCCAGCATTTT
TRBJ1-5 | few | . | TRBV2 | CASTRDSNQPQHF | TGTGCCAGCACCCGGGATAGCAATCAGCCCCAGCATTTT
TRBJ2-1 | few | . | TRBV30 | CAWSVQLDSYNEQFF | TGTGCCTGGAGTGTACAACTAGACTCATACAATGAGCAGTTCTTC
TRBJ2-7 | many | TRBD1 | TRBV6-1 | CASSASGRQGSSYEQYF | TGTGCCAGCAGTGCATCCGGCCGACAGGGGTCCTCCTACGAGCAGTACTTC
TRBJ1-2 | . | TRBD1 | TRBV5-1 | CASSDGQGNYGYTF | TGCGCCAGCAGCGACGGACAGGGGAACTATGGCTACACCTTC
TRBJ1-2 | few | . | TRBV7-6 | CASSLGRANYGYTF | TGTGCCAGCAGCTTAGGTCGAGCAAACTATGGCTACACCTTC
TRBJ1-2 | few | . | TRBV10-3 | CAISRQALNYGYTF | TGTGCCATCAGTAGACAGGCCCTTAACTATGGCTACACCTTC
TRBJ1-4 | . | TRBD1 | TRBV18 | CASSPADRGREEKLFF | TGTGCCAGCTCACCAGCAGACAGGGGGCGTGAGGAAAAACTGTTTTTT
TRBJ1-2 | few | . | TRBV27 | CASSEAYGYTF | TGTGCCAGCAGTGAGGCCTATGGCTACACCTTC
TRBJ1-5 | few | TRBD1 | TRBV4-3 | CASSPRGWGQGDQPQHF | TGCGCCAGCAGCCCACGGGGGTGGGGACAGGGAGATCAGCCCCAGCATTTT
TRBJ2-5 | few | TRBD2 | TRBV6-6 | CASRELAGGLWETQYF | TGTGCCAGCAGAGAATTAGCGGGGGGGCTTTGGGAGACCCAGTACTTC
TRBJ2-3 | . | TRBD1 | TRBV11-3 | CASSSRGPSDTQYF | TGTGCCAGCAGCTCAAGGGGGCCGTCAGATACGCAGTATTTT
TRBJ2-5 | many | TRBD1 | TRBV4-1 | CASSLAEGAERGQYF | TGCGCCAGCAGCCTAGCCGAGGGGGCTGAGAGGGGCCAGTACTTC
TRBJ1-2 | . | TRBD1 | TRBV10-3 | CAISDRGRTYYGYTF | TGTGCCATCAGTGACAGGGGGCGTACTTACTATGGCTACACCTTC
TRBJ2-5 | few | . | TRBV9 | CASSVGSGWETQYF | TGTGCCAGCAGCGTAGGGAGCGGCTGGGAGACCCAGTACTTC
TRBJ1-2 | . | . | TRBV6-6 | CASSWETDAYGYTF | TGTGCCAGCAGTTGGGAGACCGATGCCTATGGCTACACCTTC
TRBJ1-4 | . | . | TRBV5-1 | CASSLGQDEKLFF | TGCGCCAGCAGCTTGGGTCAGGATGAAAAACTGTTTTTT
TRBJ1-2 | . | TRBD1 | TRBV7-8 | CASSAGTGDNYGYTF | TGTGCCAGCAGCGCTGGGACAGGGGATAACTATGGCTACACCTTC
TRBJ2-3 | . | TRBD2 | TRBV11-2 | CASSYSLAGGTDTQYF | TGTGCCAGCAGCTATTCCCTAGCGGGGGGCACAGATACGCAGTATTTT
TRBJ2-2 | many | TRBD2 | TRBV7-6 | CASSSQGLTGELFF | TGTGCCAGCAGCTCCCAGGGACTAACCGGGGAGCTGTTTTTT
TRBJ1-2 | few | . | TRBV5-4 | CASSLERAGYGYTF | TGTGCCAGCAGCTTGGAGAGGGCGGGCTATGGCTACACCTTC
TRBJ2-5 | few | TRBD1 | TRBV4-2 | CASSQADRDQETQYF | TGTGCCAGCAGCCAAGCGGACAGGGACCAAGAGACCCAGTACTTC
TRBJ1-6 | . | TRBD1 | TRBV30 | CSWGTGNSPLHF | TGTTCTTGGGGGACAGGCAATTCACCCCTCCACTTT
TRBJ2-5 | . | . | TRBV5-1 | CASTEGQAGKETQYF | TGCGCCAGCACCGAGGGTCAGGCCGGGAAGGAGACCCAGTACTTC
TRBJ2-7 | . | . | TRBV6-6 | CASSKDSYEQYF | TGTGCCAGCAGCAAGGACAGTTACGAGCAGTACTTC
TRBJ1-5 | . | TRBD1 | TRBV9 | CASSSPRGLNQPQHF | TGTGCCAGCAGCTCCCCCAGGGGGCTGAATCAGCCCCAGCATTTT
TRBJ2-1 | few | . | TRBV18 | CASSPPGQSSYNEQFF | TGTGCCAGCTCACCACCGGGACAAAGCTCCTACAATGAGCAGTTCTTC
TRBJ2-2 | . | . | TRBV5-1 | CASSFSGYTGELFF | TGCGCCAGCAGCTTTTCGGGGTACACCGGGGAGCTGTTTTTT
TRBJ1-2 | few | TRBD1 | TRBV19 | CASSIDRDRGRHGYTF | TGTGCCAGTAGTATAGATCGGGACAGGGGGCGGCACGGCTACACCTTC
TRBJ2-1 | . | TRBD2 | TRBV7-3 | CASSLRGGHNEQFF | TGTGCCAGCAGCTTACGGGGGGGGCACAATGAGCAGTTCTTC
TRBJ1-5 | few | TRBD1 | TRBV7-9 | CASSGKGAGNQPQHF | TGTGCCAGCAGCGGAAAGGGGGCAGGCAATCAGCCCCAGCATTTT
TRBJ2-2 | . | TRBD1 | TRBV9 | CASGRRGPGELFF | TGTGCCAGCGGACGAAGGGGGCCCGGGGAGCTGTTTTTT
TRBJ1-2 | . | . | TRBV6-5 | CASSWGGRSGYTF | TGTGCCAGCAGTTGGGGGGGCCGGAGTGGCTACACCTTC
TRBJ2-7 | few | TRBD1 | TRBV18 | CASQDRGPYEQYF | TGTGCCAGCCAGGACAGGGGACCCTACGAGCAGTACTTC
TRBJ2-3 | . | . | TRBV27 | CASSLSRANTDTQYF | TGTGCCAGCAGTTTATCGCGGGCAAATACAGATACGCAGTATTTT
TRBJ2-1 | many | . | TRBV14 | CASSLASGYNEQFF | TGTGCCAGCAGCCTCGCATCGGGATACAATGAGCAGTTCTTC
TRBJ1-5 | few | TRBD1 | TRBV7-9 | CASSRDSLNQPQHF | TGTGCCAGCAGCCGGGACAGTCTCAATCAGCCCCAGCATTTT
TRBJ2-3 | few | TRBD1 | TRBV11-2 | CASSFRGQNTDTQYF | TGTGCCAGCAGCTTCAGGGGACAGAACACAGATACGCAGTATTTT
TRBJ2-7 | few | TRBD1 | TRBV5-1 | CASSLDREAYEQYF | TGCGCCAGCAGTCTGGACAGGGAGGCCTACGAGCAGTACTTC